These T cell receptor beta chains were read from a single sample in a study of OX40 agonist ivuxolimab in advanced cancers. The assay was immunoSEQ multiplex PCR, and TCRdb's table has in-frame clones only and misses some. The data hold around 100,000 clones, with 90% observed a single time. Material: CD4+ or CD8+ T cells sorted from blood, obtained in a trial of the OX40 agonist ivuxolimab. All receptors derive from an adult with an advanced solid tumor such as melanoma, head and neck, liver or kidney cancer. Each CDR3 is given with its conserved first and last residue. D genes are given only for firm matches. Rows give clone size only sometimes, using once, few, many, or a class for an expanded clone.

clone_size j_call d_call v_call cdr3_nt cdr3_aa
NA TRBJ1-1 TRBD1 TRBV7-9 TGTGCCAGCAGCACCAGCCCGACAGGGTTGATGAGAACTTTCTTT CASSTSPTGLMRTFF
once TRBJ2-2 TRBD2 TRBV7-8 TGTGCCAGCAGCTTATTAGCGGGAGCGAACACCGGGGAGCTGTTTTTT CASSLLAGANTGELFF
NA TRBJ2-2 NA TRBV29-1 TGCAGCGTTGAAGCCCTGTCGCGGGGAGCTGTTTTT CSVEALSRGAVF
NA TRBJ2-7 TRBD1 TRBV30 TGTGCCTGGCAGAGGGACAGGGGAAGCGAGCAGTACTTC CAWQRDRGSEQYF
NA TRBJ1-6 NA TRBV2 TGTGCCAGCAGTGAAAGGGCAGGTGCCTATAATTCACCCCTCCACTTT CASSERAGAYNSPLHF
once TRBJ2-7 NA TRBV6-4 TGTGCCACCCCCGGGGGGCGCCTCTACGAGCAGTACTTC CATPGGRLYEQYF
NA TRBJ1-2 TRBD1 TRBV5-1 TGCGCCAGCAGCTTGGGGACAGGGGTAGGGTTTGCGTACACCTTC CASSLGTGVGFAYTF
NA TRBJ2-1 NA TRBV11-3 TGTGCCAGCAGCTTAGGAGCAGGGGCAAACAATGAGCAGTTCTTC CASSLGAGANNEQFF
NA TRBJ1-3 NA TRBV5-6 TGTGCCAGCAGCGAACGCACGAAAATTTCTGGAAACACCATATATTTT CASSERTKISGNTIYF
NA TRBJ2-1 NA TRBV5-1 TGCGCCAGCAGCTTGGCCCGACAGCCTCCAAATGAGCAGTTCTTC CASSLARQPPNEQFF
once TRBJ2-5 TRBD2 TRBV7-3 TGTGCCAGCAGCTTAACGGGACTAGCGGGAAAAGAGACCCAGTACTTC CASSLTGLAGKETQYF
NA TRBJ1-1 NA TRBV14 TGTGCCAGCAGCCAAGAGACAGCTACTGAAGCTTTCTTT CASSQETATEAFF
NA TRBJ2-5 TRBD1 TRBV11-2 TGTGCCAGCAGTTTTACGAGGGGGCCACGCGGAAAGACCCAGTACTTC CASSFTRGPRGKTQYF
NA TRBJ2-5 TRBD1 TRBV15 TGTGCCACCAGCAGGGCGGGACAGGGATCAGGGACCCAGTACTTC CATSRAGQGSGTQYF
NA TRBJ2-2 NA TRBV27 TGTGCCAGCAGTTTATCCCAGGGGTTCGGGGGGCTGTTTTTT CASSLSQGFGGLFF
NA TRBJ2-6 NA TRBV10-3 TGTGCCATCAGGCAGGGGCAGGTTGACTCTGGGGCCAACGTCCTGACTTTC CAIRQGQVDSGANVLTF
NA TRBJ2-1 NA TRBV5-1 TGCGCCAGCAGCTTGGTTGGCGGTCTCTACAATGAGCAGTTCTTC CASSLVGGLYNEQFF
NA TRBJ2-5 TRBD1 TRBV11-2 TGTGCCAGCAGCTTAGTGGACAGGGGGCGCGAAGAGACCCAGTACTTC CASSLVDRGREETQYF
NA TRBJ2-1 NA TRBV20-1 TGCAGTGCTAAAACCGGGACCTTACAGTTCTTC CSAKTGTLQFF
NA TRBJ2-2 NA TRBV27 TGTGCCAGCAGTTTACCCCCCGGGGAGCTGTTTTTT CASSLPPGELFF
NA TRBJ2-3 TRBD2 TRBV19 TGTGCCAGTAAATCCCGGCGGGGGGGTAGCACAGATACGCAGTATTTT CASKSRRGGSTDTQYF
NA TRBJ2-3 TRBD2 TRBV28 TGTGCCAGCAGTTCCCCTAGCGGGAGCGTTAGAGGTACGCAGTATTTT CASSSPSGSVRGTQYF
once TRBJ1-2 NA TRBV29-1 TGCAGCGGAGGGGGGCAGCCCTATGGCTACACCTTC CSGGGQPYGYTF
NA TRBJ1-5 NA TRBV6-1 TGTGCCGCCCAAGGGGGGGGTAATCAGCCCCAGCATTTT CAAQGGGNQPQHF
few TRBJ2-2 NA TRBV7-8 TGTGCCAGCCGGGCTAGGGGTTTCGGCGGGGAGCTGTTTTTT CASRARGFGGELFF
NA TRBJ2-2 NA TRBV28 TGTGCCAGCAGTTTAGACGAGGGAGGCACCGGGGAGCTGTTTTTT CASSLDEGGTGELFF
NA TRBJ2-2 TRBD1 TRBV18 TGTGCCAGCTCACCACGACAGGGGGCAACCGGGGAGCTGTTTTTT CASSPRQGATGELFF
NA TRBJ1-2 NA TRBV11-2 TGTGCCAGCAGCCCGACCGGGGACCTTAGGGATGGCTACACCTTC CASSPTGDLRDGYTF
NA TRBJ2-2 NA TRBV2 TGTGCCAGCAGCCGGGATCGTGGCACCGGGGAGCTGTTTTTT CASSRDRGTGELFF
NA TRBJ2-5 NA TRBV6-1 TGTGCCAGCAGTGAAGGCGGAGGTCAAAAAGAGACCCAGTACTTC CASSEGGGQKETQYF
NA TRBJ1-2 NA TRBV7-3 TGTGCCAGCAGCTCTGGGGTGTTCTATGGCTACACCTTC CASSSGVFYGYTF
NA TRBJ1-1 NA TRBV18 TGTGCCAGCTCCCTCGGTGGAAAAGGAGCTTTCTTT CASSLGGKGAFF
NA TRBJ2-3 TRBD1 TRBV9 TGTGCCAGCAGCGTAGGGACAGGAGTGGCAGATACGCAGTATTTT CASSVGTGVADTQYF
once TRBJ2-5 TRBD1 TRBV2 TGTGCCAGCAGCTACCGACAGGGGGGGGAGACCCAGTACTTC CASSYRQGGETQYF
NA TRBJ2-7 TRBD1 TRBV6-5 TGTGCCAGCAGATACACCGGGACAGGGCAGTACGAGCAGTACTTC CASRYTGTGQYEQYF
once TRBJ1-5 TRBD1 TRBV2 TGTGCCAGCACCCAGGACAGGGCTAGCAATCAGCCCCAGCATTTT CASTQDRASNQPQHF
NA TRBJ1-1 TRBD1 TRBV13 TGTGCCAGCAGCTTGACAGGGAATCTGAACACTGAAGCTTTCTTT CASSLTGNLNTEAFF
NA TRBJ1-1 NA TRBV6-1 TGTGCCAGCAGTGAAGCGCCGGGGGTGAACACTGAAGCTTTCTTT CASSEAPGVNTEAFF
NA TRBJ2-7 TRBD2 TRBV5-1 TGCGCCAGCAGCTCATCTCCGACTAGCGGGAACTACGAGCAGTACTTC CASSSSPTSGNYEQYF
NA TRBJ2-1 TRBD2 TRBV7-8 TGTGCCAGCAGCTTATCCCTAGCGGGGGCCCCAACAAGCGAGCAGTTCTTC CASSLSLAGAPTSEQFF
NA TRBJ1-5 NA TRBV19 TGTGCCAGTTCCCTGGCGGAGCAGCCCCAGCATTTT CASSLAEQPQHF
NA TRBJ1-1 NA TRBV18 TGTGCCAGCTCACCGCGACAGGTGAACACTGAAGCTTTCTTT CASSPRQVNTEAFF
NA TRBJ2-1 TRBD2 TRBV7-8 TGTGCCAGCAGCCCGGGACTAGCGGTGTACAATGAGCAGTTCTTC CASSPGLAVYNEQFF
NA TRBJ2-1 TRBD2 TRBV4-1 TGCGCCAGCAGCCAAGATGTAGCGGGACACAATGAGCAGTTCTTC CASSQDVAGHNEQFF
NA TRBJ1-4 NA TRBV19 TGTGCCAGTAGTACAACAAGGCAGGGTGAAAAACTGTTTTTT CASSTTRQGEKLFF
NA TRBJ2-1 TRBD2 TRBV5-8 TGTGCCAGCAGCTTAGGACTAGCGGTATACAATGAGCAGTTCTTC CASSLGLAVYNEQFF
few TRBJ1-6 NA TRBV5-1 TGCGCCAGCAGCTTGGCCGGCCGATCACCCCTCCACTTT CASSLAGRSPLHF
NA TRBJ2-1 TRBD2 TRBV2 TGTGCCAGCAGTCGGTGGGCGGGAGGGGACAATGAGCAGTTCTTC CASSRWAGGDNEQFF
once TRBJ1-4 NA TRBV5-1 TGCGCCAGCAGCTTGTCGGGACAAAGTCAAGAAAAACTGTTTTTT CASSLSGQSQEKLFF
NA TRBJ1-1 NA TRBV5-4 TGTGCCAGCAGCTCCCCGGGCCAACGGGCTGAAGCTTTCTTT CASSSPGQRAEAFF
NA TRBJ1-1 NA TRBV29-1 TGCAGCGTTGCTAAACTAATGAACACTGAAGCTTTCTTT CSVAKLMNTEAFF